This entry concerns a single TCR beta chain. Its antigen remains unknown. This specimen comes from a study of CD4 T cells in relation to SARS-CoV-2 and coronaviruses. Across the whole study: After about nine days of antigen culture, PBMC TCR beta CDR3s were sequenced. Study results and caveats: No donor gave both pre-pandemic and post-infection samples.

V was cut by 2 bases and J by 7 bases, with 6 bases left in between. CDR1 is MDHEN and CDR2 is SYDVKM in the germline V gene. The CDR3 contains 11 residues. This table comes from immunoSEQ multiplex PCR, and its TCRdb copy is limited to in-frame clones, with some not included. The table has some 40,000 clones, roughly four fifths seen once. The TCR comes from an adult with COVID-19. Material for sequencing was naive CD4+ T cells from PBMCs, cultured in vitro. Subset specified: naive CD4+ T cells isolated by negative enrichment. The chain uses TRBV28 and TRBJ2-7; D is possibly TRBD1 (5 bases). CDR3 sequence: CASSLNREQYF. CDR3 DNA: TGTGCCAGCAGTTTAAACAGGGAGCAGTACTTC. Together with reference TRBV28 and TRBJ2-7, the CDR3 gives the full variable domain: DVKVTQSSRYLVKRTGEKVFLECVQDMDHENMFWYRQDPGLGLRLIYFSYDVKMKEKGDIPEGYSVSREKKERFSLILESASTNQTSMYLCASSLNREQYFGPGTRLTVT.